This T cell receptor (beta chain) comes out of a study of B cell selection in AIRE deficiency. This clone qualifies as medium-sized. Its cognate antigen is unknown. The study's findings and limits: Patient Tconv and Treg cells showed healthy-like TCRBV usage, CDR3 length, diversity. Shorter CDR3s marked shared Treg sequences, biased toward few non-templated insertions.

Sorted regulatory T cells were CD4-positive, CD25-high and CD127-low or negative. There are 16 residues in the CDR3. Germline loops: CDR1 MNHEY, CDR2 SVGAGI. V lost 0 bases and J 2 bases, leaving 11 bases between the germline ends. Authors' methods: Some 56,000 patient and around 100,000 healthy donor TCRbeta sequences came from Tregs. The protocol was immunoSEQ multiplex PCR, while the TCRdb copy is restricted to in-frame clones and leaves out a portion. V, J and clone size are taken as reported in that table, and D and trimming were inferred from the DNA itself. Here the sample spans about 21,000 clones, 85% to 95% being singletons.

The sample was Tregs sorted from PBMCs. The TCR comes from a human donor with AIRE deficiency. V usage is TRBV6-5 and J usage is TRBJ1-3; no clear D gene. CDR3 loop: CASSYSTRHTGNTIYF. In DNA, the CDR3 is TGTGCCAGCAGTTACTCGACCCGGCACACTGGAAACACCATATATTTT.